This T cell receptor (beta chain) was retrieved from a study of blood T cell repertoires in COVID-19. Study-wide context: The analysed material was cDNA or gDNA that came from T cells, B-cell-depleted T cells, or PBMCs.

The CDR3 spans 16 residues. The ends lost 6 bases at V and 3 bases at J; junction bases unmatched: 8. CDR1 is LNHDA and CDR2 is SQIVND in the germline V gene (reference sequence). This clone was seen a handful of times. Authors' data handling: The authors estimated nucleated cell counts from reference gene primer amplification. Clones were read by immunoSEQ multiplex PCR, and TCRdb kept only the in-frame ones, dropping some. The V and J calls and clone size were taken over from that table, and D and trimming were inferred from the DNA. Of some 70,000 clones in the sample, more than 60% were seen once.

The clonotype comes from a woman aged 45 to 65 with acute or convalescent COVID-19. The rearrangement joins TRBV19 to TRBJ1-6; TRBD1 aligns across 7 bases. The sample was peripheral blood. The CDR3 protein is CASSETGTVYNSPLHF. The CDR3 DNA reads TGTGCCAGTAGCGAAACCGGGACAGTCTATAATTCACCCCTCCACTTT.